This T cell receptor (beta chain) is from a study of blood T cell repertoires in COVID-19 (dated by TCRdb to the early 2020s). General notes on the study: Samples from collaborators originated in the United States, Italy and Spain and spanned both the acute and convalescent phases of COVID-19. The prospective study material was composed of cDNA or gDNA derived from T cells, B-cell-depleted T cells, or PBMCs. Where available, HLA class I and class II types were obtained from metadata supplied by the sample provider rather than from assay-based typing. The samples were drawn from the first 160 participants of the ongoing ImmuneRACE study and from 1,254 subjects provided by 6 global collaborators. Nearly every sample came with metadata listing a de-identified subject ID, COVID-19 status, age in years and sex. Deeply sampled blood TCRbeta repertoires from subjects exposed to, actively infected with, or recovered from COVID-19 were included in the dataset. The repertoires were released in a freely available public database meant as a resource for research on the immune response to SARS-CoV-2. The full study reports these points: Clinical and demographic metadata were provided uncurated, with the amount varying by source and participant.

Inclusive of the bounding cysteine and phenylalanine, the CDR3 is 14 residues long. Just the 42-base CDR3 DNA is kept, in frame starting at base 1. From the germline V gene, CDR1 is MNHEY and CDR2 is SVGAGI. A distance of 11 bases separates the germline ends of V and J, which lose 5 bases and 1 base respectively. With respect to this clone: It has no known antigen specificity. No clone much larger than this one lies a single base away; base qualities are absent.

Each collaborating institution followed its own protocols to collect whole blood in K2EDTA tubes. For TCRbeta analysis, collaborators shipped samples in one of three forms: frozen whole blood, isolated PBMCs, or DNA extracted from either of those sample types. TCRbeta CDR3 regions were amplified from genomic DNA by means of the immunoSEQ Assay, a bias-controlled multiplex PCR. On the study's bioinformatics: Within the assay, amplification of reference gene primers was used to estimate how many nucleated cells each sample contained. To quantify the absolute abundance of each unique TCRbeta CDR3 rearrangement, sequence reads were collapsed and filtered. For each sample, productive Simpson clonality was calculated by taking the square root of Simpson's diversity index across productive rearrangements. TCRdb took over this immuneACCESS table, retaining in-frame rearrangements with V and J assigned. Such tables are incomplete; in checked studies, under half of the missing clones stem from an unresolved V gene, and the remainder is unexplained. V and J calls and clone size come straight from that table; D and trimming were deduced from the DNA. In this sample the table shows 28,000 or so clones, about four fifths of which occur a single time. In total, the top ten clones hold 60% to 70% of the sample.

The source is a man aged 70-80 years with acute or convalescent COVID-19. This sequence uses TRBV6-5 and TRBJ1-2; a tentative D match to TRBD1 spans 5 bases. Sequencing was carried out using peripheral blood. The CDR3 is CASSLATVNYGYTF. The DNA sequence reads TGTGCCAGCAGTCTCGCGACAGTTAACTATGGCTACACCTTC.